Reported below is one TCR beta chain. Repertoires were generated with immunoSEQ multiplex PCR, while TCRdb's copy carries only in-frame clones and drops some. The table includes over 150,000 clones, approximately 91% detected once. The sample belongs to a study of blood T cell repertoires in COVID-19. Whole-study context: Samples representing acute and convalescent COVID-19 were sourced from the United States, Italy and Spain. Sources were T cells, B-cell-depleted T cells, or PBMCs; the material itself was cDNA or gDNA.

In germline, CDR1 is WSHSY, CDR2 SAAADI. This CDR3 is 13 amino acids long. Trimming took 8 bases from V and 6 from J, leaving 17 bases between them. The sequence derives from a man younger than 35 with acute or convalescent COVID-19. V gene TRBV10-2 combines with J gene TRBJ2-7, with no clear D. The sequenced material came from peripheral blood. The CDR3 nucleotides are TGCGCCAGCCACTATCCGGAGTTTCGCGAGCAGTACTTC. It specifies CASHYPEFREQYF.